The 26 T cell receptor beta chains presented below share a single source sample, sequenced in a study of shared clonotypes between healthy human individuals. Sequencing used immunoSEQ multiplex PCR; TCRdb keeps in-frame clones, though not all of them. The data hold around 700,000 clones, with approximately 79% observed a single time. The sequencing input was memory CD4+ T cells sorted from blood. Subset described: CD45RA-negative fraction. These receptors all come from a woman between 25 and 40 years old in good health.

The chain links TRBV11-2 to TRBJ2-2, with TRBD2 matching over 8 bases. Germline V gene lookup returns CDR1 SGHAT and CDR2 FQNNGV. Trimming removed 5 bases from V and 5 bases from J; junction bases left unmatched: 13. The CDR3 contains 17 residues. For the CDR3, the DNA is TGTGCCAGCAGCCCCCAACTAGCGGCAAGCACGACCGGGGAGCTGTTTTTT. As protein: CASSPQLAASTTGELFF.

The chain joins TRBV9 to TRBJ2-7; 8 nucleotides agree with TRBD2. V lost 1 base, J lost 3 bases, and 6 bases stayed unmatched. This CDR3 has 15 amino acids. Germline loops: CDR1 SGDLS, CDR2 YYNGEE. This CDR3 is CASSVTSGSNYEQYF. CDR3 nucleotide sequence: TGTGCCAGCAGCGTAACTAGCGGATCCAACTACGAGCAGTACTTC.

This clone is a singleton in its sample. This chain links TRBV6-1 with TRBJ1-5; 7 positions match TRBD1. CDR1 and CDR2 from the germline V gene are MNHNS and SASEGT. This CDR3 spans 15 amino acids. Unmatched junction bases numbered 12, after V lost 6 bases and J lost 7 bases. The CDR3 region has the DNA TGTGCCAGCAGAAACACAGGGGTACATCGACAGCCCCAGCATTTT. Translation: CASRNTGVHRQPQHF.

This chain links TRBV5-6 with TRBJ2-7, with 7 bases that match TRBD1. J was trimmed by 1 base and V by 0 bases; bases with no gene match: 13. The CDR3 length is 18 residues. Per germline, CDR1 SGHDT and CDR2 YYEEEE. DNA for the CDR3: TGTGCCAGCAGCTTGGCCTTAATTTCGACAGGGAGTTCCTACGAGCAGTACTTC. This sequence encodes CASSLALISTGSSYEQYF.

CDR3 loop: CASSLGGATYEQYF. CDR3 nucleotide sequence: TGTGCCAGCAGTTTAGGTGGAGCTACCTACGAGCAGTACTTC. V is TRBV27 and J is TRBJ2-7; D ambiguous. The V end lost 2 bases, the J end lost 2 bases, and 10 bases lay between the germline ends. Germline CDR1 and CDR2: MNHEY and SMNVEV (reference sequence). The CDR3 spans 14 residues.

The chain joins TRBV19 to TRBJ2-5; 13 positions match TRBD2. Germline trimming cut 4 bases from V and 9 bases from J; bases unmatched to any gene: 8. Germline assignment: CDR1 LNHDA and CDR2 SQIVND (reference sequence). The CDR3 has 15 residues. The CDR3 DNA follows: TGTGCCAGTAGTACCGGGACTAGCGGGGCGTCGGCCCAGTACTTC. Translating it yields CASSTGTSGASAQYF.

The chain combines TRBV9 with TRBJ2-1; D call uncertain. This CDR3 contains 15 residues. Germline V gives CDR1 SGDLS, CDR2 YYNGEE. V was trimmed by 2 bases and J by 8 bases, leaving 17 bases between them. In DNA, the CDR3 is TGTGCCAGCAGCGTCGCCCCTAACGGTATGGATGAGCAGTTCTTC. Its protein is CASSVAPNGMDEQFF.

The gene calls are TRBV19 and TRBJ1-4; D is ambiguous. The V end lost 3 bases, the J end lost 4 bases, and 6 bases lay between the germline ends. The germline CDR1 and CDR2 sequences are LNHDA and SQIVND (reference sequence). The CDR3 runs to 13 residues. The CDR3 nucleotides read TGTGCCAGTAGTATCGGAGTTAATGAAAAACTGTTTTTT. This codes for CASSIGVNEKLFF.

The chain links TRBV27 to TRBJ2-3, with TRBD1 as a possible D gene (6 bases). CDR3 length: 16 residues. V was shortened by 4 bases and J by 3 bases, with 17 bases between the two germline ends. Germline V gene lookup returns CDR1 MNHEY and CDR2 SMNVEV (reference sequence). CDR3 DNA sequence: TGTGCCAGCAGTTACGGGTGGCTAGGGGGAACAGATACGCAGTATTTT. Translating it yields CASSYGWLGGTDTQYF.

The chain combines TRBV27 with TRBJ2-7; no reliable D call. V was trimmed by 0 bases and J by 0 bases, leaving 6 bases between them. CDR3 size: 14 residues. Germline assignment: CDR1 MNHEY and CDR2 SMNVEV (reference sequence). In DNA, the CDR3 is TGTGCCAGCAGTTTATCGGGGTTCTCCTACGAGCAGTACTTC. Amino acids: CASSLSGFSYEQYF.

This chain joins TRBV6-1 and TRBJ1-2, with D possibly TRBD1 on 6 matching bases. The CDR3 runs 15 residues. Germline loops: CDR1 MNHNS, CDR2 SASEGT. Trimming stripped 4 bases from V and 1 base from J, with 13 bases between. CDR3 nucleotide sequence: TGTGCCAGCAGTGTGAGGGCAGGGGATAACTATGGCTACACCTTC. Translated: CASSVRAGDNYGYTF.

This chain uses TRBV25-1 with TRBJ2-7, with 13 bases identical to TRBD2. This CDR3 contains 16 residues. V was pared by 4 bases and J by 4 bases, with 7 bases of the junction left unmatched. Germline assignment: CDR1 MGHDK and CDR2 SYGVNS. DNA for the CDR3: TGTGCCAGCAGTGCCCCGGGGACTAGCGGGATTTACGAGCAGTACTTC. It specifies CASSAPGTSGIYEQYF.

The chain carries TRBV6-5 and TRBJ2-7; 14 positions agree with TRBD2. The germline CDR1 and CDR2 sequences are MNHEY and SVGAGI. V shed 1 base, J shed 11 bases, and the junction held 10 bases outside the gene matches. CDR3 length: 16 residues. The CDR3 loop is CASSYYGTSGSSKEYF. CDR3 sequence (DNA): TGTGCCAGCAGTTACTACGGGACTAGCGGGAGTAGTAAGGAGTACTTC.

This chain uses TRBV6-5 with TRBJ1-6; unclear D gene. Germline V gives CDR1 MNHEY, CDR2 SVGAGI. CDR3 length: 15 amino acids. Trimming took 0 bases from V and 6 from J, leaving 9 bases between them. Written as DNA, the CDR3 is TGTGCCAGCAGTTACTCGCGGCTGGGTAATTCACCCCTCCACTTT. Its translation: CASSYSRLGNSPLHF.

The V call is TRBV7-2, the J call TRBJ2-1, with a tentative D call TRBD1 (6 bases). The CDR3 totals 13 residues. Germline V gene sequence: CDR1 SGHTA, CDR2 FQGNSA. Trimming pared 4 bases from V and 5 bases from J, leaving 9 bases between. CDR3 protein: CASSSRTDNEQFF. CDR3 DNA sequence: TGTGCCAGCAGCTCTCGGACAGACAATGAGCAGTTCTTC.

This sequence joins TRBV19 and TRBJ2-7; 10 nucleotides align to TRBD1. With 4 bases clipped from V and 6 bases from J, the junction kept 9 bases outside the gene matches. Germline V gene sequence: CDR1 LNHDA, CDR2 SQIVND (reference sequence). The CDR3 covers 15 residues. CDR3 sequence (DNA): TGTGCCAGTAGTACAGGACAGGGGGGTACAACCGAGCAGTACTTC. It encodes CASSTGQGGTTEQYF.

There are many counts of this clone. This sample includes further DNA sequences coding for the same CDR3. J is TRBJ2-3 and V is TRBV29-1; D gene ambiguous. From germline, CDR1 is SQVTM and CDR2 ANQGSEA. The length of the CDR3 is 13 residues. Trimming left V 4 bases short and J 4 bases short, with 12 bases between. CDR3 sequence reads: CSVVQTTSDTQYF. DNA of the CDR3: TGCAGCGTTGTACAGACAACCTCAGATACGCAGTATTTT.

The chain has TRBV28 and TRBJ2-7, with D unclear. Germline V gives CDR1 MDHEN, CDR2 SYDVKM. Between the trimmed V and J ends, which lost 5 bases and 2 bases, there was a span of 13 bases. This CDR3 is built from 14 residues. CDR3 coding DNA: TGTGCCAGCAGTCCCGGACGGGCTCCCTACGAGCAGTACTTC. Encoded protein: CASSPGRAPYEQYF.

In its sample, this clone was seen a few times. The CDR3 loop is CASSSPGRRRYEQYF. DNA for the CDR3: TGTGCCAGCAGTTCACCGGGACGGAGAAGATACGAGCAGTACTTC. The chain couples TRBV7-9 to TRBJ2-7; D possibly uses TRBD1 or TRBD2 (5 bases each). V was pared by 6 bases and J by 4 bases, with 19 bases between. CDR3 size: 15 residues. Germline V gives CDR1 SEHNR, CDR2 FQNEAQ (reference sequence).

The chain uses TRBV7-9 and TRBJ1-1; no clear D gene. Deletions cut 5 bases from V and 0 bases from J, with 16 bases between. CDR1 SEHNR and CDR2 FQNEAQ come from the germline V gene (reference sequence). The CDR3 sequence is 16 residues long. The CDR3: CASSRASNTLNTEAFF. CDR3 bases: TGTGCCAGCAGCCGGGCCAGTAATACACTGAACACTGAAGCTTTCTTT.

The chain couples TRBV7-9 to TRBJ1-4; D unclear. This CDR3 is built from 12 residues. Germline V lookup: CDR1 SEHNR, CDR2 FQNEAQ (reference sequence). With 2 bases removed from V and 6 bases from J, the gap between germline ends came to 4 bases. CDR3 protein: CASSLIDEKLFF. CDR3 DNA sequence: TGTGCCAGCAGCTTAATAGATGAAAAACTGTTTTTT.

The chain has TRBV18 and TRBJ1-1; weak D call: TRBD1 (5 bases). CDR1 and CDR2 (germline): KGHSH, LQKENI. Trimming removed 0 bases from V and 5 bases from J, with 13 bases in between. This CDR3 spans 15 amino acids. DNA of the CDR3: TGTGCCAGCTCACCACCGAGCGGGGCGCGAACTGAAGCTTTCTTT. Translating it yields CASSPPSGARTEAFF.

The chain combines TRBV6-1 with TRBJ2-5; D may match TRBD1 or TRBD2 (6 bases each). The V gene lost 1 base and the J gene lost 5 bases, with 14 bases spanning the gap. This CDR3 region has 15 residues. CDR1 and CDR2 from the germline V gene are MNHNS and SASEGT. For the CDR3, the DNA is TGTGCCAGCAGTGAAGAGGGTTGGAGGGGGGAGACCCAGTACTTC. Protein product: CASSEEGWRGETQYF.

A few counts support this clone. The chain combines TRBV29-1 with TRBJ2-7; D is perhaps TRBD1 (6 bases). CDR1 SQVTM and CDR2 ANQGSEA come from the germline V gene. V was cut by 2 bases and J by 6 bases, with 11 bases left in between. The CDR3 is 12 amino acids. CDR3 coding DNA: TGCAGCGTTGAAACTGACAGGAGCGAGCAGTACTTC. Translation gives CSVETDRSEQYF.

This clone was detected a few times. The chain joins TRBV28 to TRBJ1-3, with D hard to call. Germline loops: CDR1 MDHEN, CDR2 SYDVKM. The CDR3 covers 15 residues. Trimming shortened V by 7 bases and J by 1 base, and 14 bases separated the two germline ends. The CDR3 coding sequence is TGTGCCAGCAAGCCAGGAGATCCTTCTGGAAACACCATATATTTT. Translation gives CASKPGDPSGNTIYF.

CDR3 DNA sequence: TGTGCCAGCAGAACACCAGGGGCCGGCACAGATACGCAGTATTTT. Translation: CASRTPGAGTDTQYF. The chain uses TRBV28 and TRBJ2-3, with a weak D call TRBD1 (6 bases). V gave up 6 bases and J gave up 1 base, with 14 bases separating them. Germline assignment: CDR1 MDHEN and CDR2 SYDVKM. The CDR3 extends over 15 amino acids.